These 25 T cell receptor beta chains were sequenced from one sample in a study of early T cells in non-severe SARS-CoV-2 infection. TCRdb redid the calling of the 5' RACE reads with MiXCR, one entry per CDR3 protein. This table holds about 81,000 distinct CDR3 sequences, 11% to 15% found once. The sequencing input was whole blood. These TCRs come from an adult who was a healthcare worker with PCR-confirmed SARS-CoV-2 infection or an uninfected control (not recorded which).

This clonotype was recorded a few times. V is TRBV10-2 and J is TRBJ2-3; 8 bases map to TRBD1. Trimming at V came to 5 bases and at J to 5 bases, leaving 9 bases not matched to a gene. Germline CDR1 is WSHSY and CDR2 is SAAADI. The CDR3 covers 15 residues. CDR3 coding DNA: TGCGCCAGCAGTAATACAGGGGGTGTCGGAGATACGCAGTATTTT. Protein: CASSNTGGVGDTQYF.

This clonotype was counted at least ten times. The V and J genes are TRBV7-2 and TRBJ1-1, with D unclear. CDR1 is SGHTA and CDR2 is FQGNSA in the germline V gene. The CDR3 contains 15 residues. With 5 bases removed from V and 1 base from J, the gap between germline ends came to 14 bases. The CDR3 DNA is TGTGCCAGCAGCCCCCCGTCTGTAGGGAACACTGAAGCTTTCTTT. It yields the protein CASSPPSVGNTEAFF.

This clonotype turned up a few times. The chain links TRBV29-1 to TRBJ2-1; 11 nucleotides align to TRBD1. Germline CDR1 reads SQVTM; CDR2 reads ANQGSEA. The J segment lost 7 bases and the V segment lost 1 base, leaving 3 bases of the junction unmatched. The CDR3 sequence is 14 residues long. CDR3 residues: CSVEAWDRGNEQFF. DNA for the CDR3: TGCAGCGTTGAAGCTTGGGACAGGGGGAATGAGCAGTTCTTC.

The chain uses TRBV28 and TRBJ1-1; perhaps TRBD1 as D (5 bases). The V and J ends lost 3 bases and 1 base respectively, with 9 bases between them. Germline assignment: CDR1 MDHEN and CDR2 SYDVKM. This CDR3 spans 14 amino acids. DNA for the CDR3: TGTGCCAGCAGTTTCTGGGGGAAGAACACTGAAGCTTTCTTT. It translates to CASSFWGKNTEAFF.

This clonotype was counted between two and nine times. This chain connects TRBV7-9 to TRBJ2-7; 9 bases are shared with TRBD1. Losses at the gene ends were 0 bases for V and 2 bases for J; bases not matched to a gene: 5. This CDR3 contains 16 residues. CDR1 and CDR2 (germline): SEHNR, FQNEAQ (reference sequence). CDR3 in amino acids: CASSLAGTGFTYEQYF. CDR3 nucleotide sequence: TGTGCCAGCAGCTTAGCGGGGACAGGGTTCACCTACGAGCAGTACTTC. The whole variable domain, filled in from reference TRBV7-9 and TRBJ2-7, reads DTGVSQNPRHKITKRGQNVTFRCDPISEHNRLYWYRQTLGQGPEFLTYFQNEAQLEKSRLLSDRFSAERPKGSFSTLEIQRTEQGDSAMYLCASSLAGTGFTYEQYFGPGTRLTVT.

Note on this clonotype: At one of its ends the junction is not consistent with the germline gene, which may arise from a read error. J is TRBJ2-7 and V is TRBV12-3 or TRBV12-4; no reliable D call. The CDR3 consists of 12 residues. The CDR3 protein is CPSSLIDYEQYF. The CDR3 DNA is TGTCCCAGCTCCCTTATCGACTACGAGCAGTACTTC.

This clonotype has at least ten counts. The chain is built from TRBV2 and TRBJ2-2; D might be TRBD2 (7 bases). Germline V lookup: CDR1 SNHLY, CDR2 FYNNEI. This CDR3 contains 15 residues. Deletions cut 11 bases from V and 6 bases from J, with 22 bases between. The CDR3 DNA is TGTGCCGCCCTAAGGGGGGGTCAAGGGCCCGGGGAGCTGTTTTTT. As protein: CAALRGGQGPGELFF.

In this sample, this clonotype turned up many times. V is TRBV18 and J is TRBJ2-4; D is uncertain. The V end was cut by 0 bases, the J end by 0 bases, with 12 bases between. CDR3 length: 17 residues. Germline V gives CDR1 KGHSH, CDR2 LQKENI. CDR3 in DNA: TGTGCCAGCTCACCACCATGGGGAACTTCAGCCAAAAACATTCAGTACTTC. This codes for CASSPPWGTSAKNIQYF.

This clonotype was observed a few times. The CDR3: CSVASGAGGTDTQYF. CDR3 coding DNA: TGCAGCGTTGCCTCTGGGGCAGGGGGCACAGATACGCAGTATTTT. The chain is built from TRBV29-1 and TRBJ2-3; a possible D gene is TRBD1 (6 bases). The V gene's germline CDR1 is SQVTM and CDR2 ANQGSEA. V lost 4 bases, J lost 1 base, and 15 bases lay in between. This CDR3 region has 15 residues.

This clonotype was seen only a few times. V gene TRBV10-3 combines with J gene TRBJ1-2; no clear D. V gave up 7 bases and J gave up 4 bases, with 13 bases separating them. The CDR3 sequence is 13 residues long. Germline V gene sequence: CDR1 ENHRY, CDR2 SYGVKD. As DNA, the CDR3 is TGTGCCATCACCGACCGAGCGGCCTATGGCTACACCTTC. Its translation is CAITDRAAYGYTF.

This clonotype was recorded a few times. The genes are TRBV7-8 and TRBJ2-7; 7 nucleotides agree with TRBD1. V shed 5 bases, J shed 4 bases, and the junction held 14 bases outside the gene matches. Germline V gene data show CDR1 as SGHVS and CDR2 as FQNEAQ. The CDR3 covers 16 residues. Here the CDR3 DNA reads TGTGCCAGCAGCCGGACAGGACAGCAGAGGGGTTACGAGCAGTACTTC. This gives the protein CASSRTGQQRGYEQYF.

The V gene is TRBV3-1, the J gene TRBJ2-2; TRBD1 agrees at 10 bases. Unmatched junction bases numbered 2, after V lost 1 base and J lost 6 bases. This CDR3 comprises 15 residues. CDR1 is LGHDT and CDR2 is YNNKEL in the germline V gene (reference sequence). The CDR3 loop reads CASSQGTGGPGELFF. The CDR3 bases are TGTGCCAGCAGCCAAGGGACAGGGGGTCCCGGGGAGCTGTTTTTT.

The table lists this clonotype with a few counts. The V call is TRBV13, the J call TRBJ1-1, with 12 bases matching TRBD1. V shed 3 bases and J 7 bases; nucleotides not matched to a gene: 9. Germline assignment: CDR1 PRHDT and CDR2 FYEKMQ (reference sequence). The CDR3 consists of 16 residues. The CDR3 loop reads CASSLRLGTGGNEAFF. The CDR3 DNA is TGTGCCAGCAGCTTGAGACTCGGGACAGGGGGCAATGAAGCTTTCTTT. Combining the CDR3 with reference TRBV13 and TRBJ1-1 gives the whole variable domain AAGVIQSPRHLIKEKRETATLKCYPIPRHDTVYWYQQGPGQDPQFLISFYEKMQSDKGSIPDRFSAQQFSDYHSELNMSSLELGDSALYFCASSLRLGTGGNEAFFGQGTRLTVV.

This clonotype was seen at least ten times. J is TRBJ2-3 and V is TRBV19; TRBD1 matches 9 bases. Germline CDR1 LNHDA, CDR2 SQIVND (reference sequence). V was clipped by 9 bases and J by 2 bases; unmatched bases: 12. The CDR3 extends over 16 amino acids. The chain's CDR3 is CASQTTGQGTTDTQYF. CDR3 nucleotide sequence: TGTGCCAGCCAAACGACGGGACAGGGAACCACAGATACGCAGTATTTT.

The rearrangement uses TRBV5-5 and TRBJ1-1; maybe TRBD1 (6 bases). The CDR3 has 15 residues. Germline V lookup: CDR1 SGHKS, CDR2 YYEKEE (reference sequence). The V end lost 1 base, the J end lost 2 bases, and 12 bases lay between the germline ends. The CDR3 DNA follows: TGTGCCAGCAGCTTGTTTGAGACAGGAAACACTGAAGCTTTCTTT. It codes for CASSLFETGNTEAFF.

This clonotype has ten or more counts. Here the CDR3 reads CASKLDSSYEQYF. The CDR3 nucleotides read TGTGCCAGTAAACTGGACAGCTCCTACGAGCAGTACTTC. V usage is TRBV19 and J usage is TRBJ2-7; D possibly corresponds to TRBD1 (6 bases). The CDR3 covers 13 residues. Trimming shortened V by 7 bases and J by 0 bases, and 10 bases separated the two germline ends. Germline V gene lookup returns CDR1 LNHDA and CDR2 SQIVND (reference sequence).

This clonotype was seen a few times. The chain has TRBV29-1 and TRBJ2-3, with D possibly matching TRBD2 (6 bases). The length of the CDR3 is 12 residues. CDR1 is SQVTM, CDR2 ANQGSEA, per germline. V shed 3 bases and J shed 5 bases, with 9 bases lying between them. The CDR3 DNA reads as TGCAGCGTTGAGGGAGGAGGAGATACGCAGTATTTT. Its protein is CSVEGGGDTQYF.

This rearrangement joins TRBV7-6 to TRBJ1-4; D possibly corresponds to TRBD1 (6 bases). Germline CDR1 and CDR2: SGHVS and FNYEAQ. With 2 bases removed from V and 8 bases from J, the gap between germline ends came to 18 bases. The CDR3 runs to 16 residues. CDR3: CASSLTGGRRKEKLFF. The CDR3, as DNA: TGTGCCAGCAGCTTAACTGGGGGCCGGAGAAAGGAAAAACTGTTTTTT.

The gene calls are TRBV28 and TRBJ1-2; TRBD1 matches 8 bases. The CDR3 sequence is 12 residues long. Germline V lookup: CDR1 MDHEN, CDR2 SYDVKM. J gave up 2 bases and V 10 bases, and 3 bases lay outside the gene matches. CDR3 sequence: CAIQGVNYGYTF. In DNA, the CDR3 is TGTGCCATACAGGGGGTGAACTATGGCTACACCTTC.

The V gene is TRBV6-6, the J gene TRBJ2-3; TRBD2 is a possible D gene (7 bases). The CDR3 runs to 15 residues. With 6 bases removed from V and 3 bases from J, the gap between germline ends came to 16 bases. Germline CDR1 is MNHNY and CDR2 is SVGAGI (reference sequence). CDR3: CASRQTGGLTDTQYF. The CDR3, as DNA: TGTGCCAGCAGGCAAACCGGGGGGCTGACAGATACGCAGTATTTT.

The CDR3 nucleotides read TGTGCCAGTAGCAAAAGTCCAGGGAACACAGATACGCAGTATTTT. It encodes CASSKSPGNTDTQYF. J is TRBJ2-3 and V is TRBV19; TRBD1 is a possible D gene (5 bases). This CDR3 has 15 residues. Trimming pared 6 bases from V and 2 bases from J, leaving 15 bases between. Germline V gene sequence: CDR1 LNHDA, CDR2 SQIVND (reference sequence). Variable domain in full (rest from reference TRBV19 and TRBJ2-3): DGGITQSPKYLFRKEGQNVTLSCEQNLNHDAMYWYRQDPGQGLRLIYYSQIVNDFQKGDIAEGYSVSREKKESFPLTVTSAQKNPTAFYLCASSKSPGNTDTQYFGPGTRLTVL.

CDR3 residues: CASSQVEHGGYTF. For the CDR3, the DNA is TGTGCCAGCAGCCAAGTTGAGCATGGAGGCTACACCTTC. J is TRBJ1-2 and V is TRBV3-1; no clear D gene. Germline CDR1 reads LGHDT; CDR2 reads YNNKEL (reference sequence). This CDR3 comprises 13 residues. Trimming shortened V by 1 base and J by 8 bases, and 11 bases separated the two germline ends.

In DNA, the CDR3 is TGTGCCAGCAGCCCTAGCGGGGGGGGCACCGGGGAGCTGTTTTTT. Its protein product is CASSPSGGGTGELFF. This sequence joins TRBV3-1 and TRBJ2-2, with 12 bases that match TRBD2. Trimming at V came to 4 bases and at J to 4 bases, leaving 1 base not matched to a gene. CDR3 length: 15 residues. Germline lookup yields CDR1 LGHDT and CDR2 YNNKEL (reference sequence).

This clonotype has more than one count but fewer than ten. V gene TRBV5-1 combines with J gene TRBJ1-1; 12 bases are shared with TRBD1. The CDR3 is made up of 17 amino acids. V lost 0 bases to trimming and J lost 4 bases; unmatched junction nucleotides: 7. Per the germline V gene, CDR1 is SGHRS and CDR2 is YFSETQ. The CDR3: CASSLDGTGGEGTEAFF. CDR3 sequence (DNA): TGCGCCAGCAGCTTGGACGGGACAGGGGGCGAGGGCACTGAAGCTTTCTTT.

The chain is built from TRBV6-5 and TRBJ2-3; 10 nucleotides agree with TRBD2. There are 15 residues in the CDR3. CDR1 and CDR2 from the germline V gene are MNHEY and SVGAGI. V trimming: 2 bases; J trimming: 4 bases; junction bases outside the gene matches: 3. The CDR3 here is CASSYGSGGADTQYF. The CDR3 DNA reads as TGTGCCAGCAGTTACGGGAGCGGGGGGGCAGATACGCAGTATTTT.